Below, 6 T cell receptor beta chains from the same sample are listed, as sequenced in a study of T cells in Graves' hyperthyroidism and ophthalmopathy. Amplification yielded TCR beta CDR3 regions, with RNA transcripts as the source. The TCR CDR3 first-round RT-PCR relied on the HTBI primer set. TCRdb called the multiplex PCR reads again in MiXCR, with one record for every CDR3 protein. Seen here are roughly 300,000 distinct CDR3 sequences, around a sixth observed once, and the top ten hold around 47%. Sequencing input: blood. The receptors were sampled from a woman aged 45-65 years with Graves' hyperthyroidism.

Many counts were recorded for this clonotype. V is TRBV30 and J is TRBJ1-2, with 8 bases identical to TRBD1. The V and J ends lost 4 bases and 7 bases, in that order; junction bases with no gene match: 14. The germline CDR1 and CDR2 sequences are GTSNPN and SVGIG (reference sequence). The CDR3 loop spans 15 amino acids. CDR3 DNA sequence: TGTGCCTGGAAGACACGAGAGGACAGGGCAGCTGGCTACACCTTC. As protein: CAWKTREDRAAGYTF.

Regarding this clonotype: Sequence at one end of the junction differs from germline and may be a read error. The chain links TRBV15 to TRBJ1-5; the D is unclear. The CDR3 consists of 14 residues. CDR1 and CDR2 (germline): LNHNV, YYDKDF (reference sequence). CDR3 in amino acids: CATSRTLGNRPQHF. In nucleotides, the CDR3 is TGTGCCACCAGCAGGACACTTGGCAATCGGCCCCAGCATTTT.

The chain carries TRBV6-2 or TRBV6-3 and TRBJ2-5, with D unclear. Germline V gene data show CDR1 as MNHEY and CDR2 as SVGEGT. This CDR3 spans 11 amino acids. V shed 4 bases and J shed 5 bases, with 5 bases lying between them. The CDR3 DNA is TGTGCCAGCAGTTCATGGGAGACCCAGTACTTC. It codes for CASSSWETQYF.

This clonotype was seen at least ten times. This chain connects TRBV30 to TRBJ1-1, with D possibly matching TRBD1 (5 bases). The germline V gene has CDR1 GTSNPN and CDR2 SVGIG (reference sequence). This CDR3 is 15 amino acids long. V lost 0 bases, J lost 1 base, and 12 bases lay in between. The DNA of the CDR3 is TGTGCCTGGAGTGTAGGGACGGGGAAGAACACTGAAGCTTTCTTT. Residues: CAWSVGTGKNTEAFF.

This clonotype was detected a few times. DNA for the CDR3: TGTGCCAGCAGCCCCGTACAGGGCTCGGAGGTCATCGGGGAGCTGTTTTTT. Its translation: CASSPVQGSEVIGELFF. J is TRBJ2-2 and V is TRBV3-1; maybe TRBD1 (6 bases). In germline, CDR1 is LGHDT, CDR2 YNNKEL (reference sequence). CDR3 length: 17 amino acids. V was pared by 4 bases and J by 7 bases, with 22 bases between. The variable domain in full, with the rest retrieved from reference TRBV3-1 and TRBJ2-2, is DTAVSQTPKYLVTQMGNDKSIKCEQNLGHDTMYWYKQDSKKFLKIMFSYNNKELIINETVPNRFSPKSPDKAHLNLHINSLELGDSAVYFCASSPVQGSEVIGELFFGEGSRLTVL.

This chain uses TRBV7-9 with TRBJ2-7, with 7 positions matching TRBD2. The J segment lost 0 bases and the V segment lost 5 bases, leaving 7 bases of the junction unmatched. Germline V gene data show CDR1 as SEHNR and CDR2 as FQNEAQ (reference sequence). The CDR3 spans 15 residues. DNA for the CDR3: TGTGCCAGCAGCCCCCCTCCGGGGGGCTCCTACGAGCAGTACTTC. This sequence encodes CASSPPPGGSYEQYF.